These 21 T cell receptor beta chains share one sample of origin, sequenced in a study of shared clonotypes between healthy human individuals. Here immunoSEQ multiplex PCR was the method, and the copy in TCRdb shows in-frame clones only, minus some. Altogether about 2 million clones are present, roughly 95% being singletons, with the ten largest covering 0.1% to 0.15%. Input material: naive CD4+ T cells sorted from blood. As to subset: CD45RA+ positively selected. These receptors were obtained from a man between 18 and 35 years old in good health.

J is TRBJ2-3 and V is TRBV5-4, with 9 bases identical to TRBD2. This CDR3 is built from 17 residues. Germline values: CDR1 SGHNT, CDR2 YYREEE (reference sequence). V shed 1 base, J shed 0 bases, and the junction held 6 bases outside the gene matches. The CDR3 DNA sequence: TGTGCCAGCAGCTTGAGGGCTAGCGGGGCTAGCACAGATACGCAGTATTTT. It codes for CASSLRASGASTDTQYF.

V and J are TRBV9 and TRBJ2-1; 8 nucleotides agree with TRBD2. The V gene's germline CDR1 is SGDLS and CDR2 YYNGEE. The CDR3 spans 16 residues. The junction had 9 bases not matched to a gene; V was cut back by 0 bases and J by 7 bases. Here the CDR3 reads CASSVGGAGVGNEQFF. CDR3 in DNA: TGTGCCAGCAGCGTAGGAGGAGCGGGAGTCGGAAATGAGCAGTTCTTC. The full variable domain, in which reference TRBV9 and TRBJ2-1 provide the parts outside the CDR3, is DSGVTQTPKHLITATGQRVTLRCSPRSGDLSVYWYQQSLDQGLQFLIQYYNGEERAKGNILERFSAQQFPDLHSELNLSSLELGDSALYFCASSVGGAGVGNEQFFGPGTRLTVL.

The rearrangement joins TRBV7-9 to TRBJ2-7, with D uncertain. Trimming left V 6 bases short and J 3 bases short, with 6 bases between. In germline, CDR1 is SEHNR, CDR2 FQNEAQ (reference sequence). This CDR3 comprises 11 residues. CDR3 coding DNA: TGTGCCAGCAGTCATGGCTACGAGCAGTACTTC. It specifies CASSHGYEQYF.

The rearrangement links TRBV18 to TRBJ2-7; 7 nucleotides match TRBD1. With 3 bases clipped from V and 5 bases from J, the junction kept 10 bases outside the gene matches. The length of the CDR3 is 15 residues. Germline V gene lookup returns CDR1 KGHSH and CDR2 LQKENI. CDR3 nucleotides: TGTGCCAGCTCACCGCAACCGGGACAGAGGGACGAGCAGTACTTC. Protein sequence: CASSPQPGQRDEQYF.

A note on this clone: Other DNA variants within this sample encode the same CDR3. The chain joins TRBV7-2 to TRBJ2-3; possibly TRBD1 for D (6 bases). The CDR3 sequence is 14 residues long. Germline assignment: CDR1 SGHTA and CDR2 FQGNSA. The germline V and J ends were trimmed by 1 base and 3 bases, with 8 bases remaining between them. The DNA for the CDR3 is TGTGCCAGCAGCTTAGGGGGGCGGACAGATACGCAGTATTTT. Translating it yields CASSLGGRTDTQYF.

This clone was found once. The chain has TRBV4-3 and TRBJ2-7; D is unresolved. The CDR3 has 15 residues. V shed 6 bases and J shed 6 bases, with 21 bases lying between them. Germline V lookup: CDR1 LGHNA, CDR2 YSLEER. The CDR3 coding sequence is TGCGCCAGCAGTCATGGCCCTAGGACGGGCGGCGAGCAGTACTTC. Translating it yields CASSHGPRTGGEQYF.

This clone was counted between two and nine times. The chain joins TRBV18 to TRBJ2-3, with TRBD2 matching 12 bases. The germline V gene encodes CDR1 KGHSH and CDR2 LQKENI. With V trimmed by 2 bases and J by 5 bases, 5 bases remained unmatched. The length of the CDR3 is 16 residues. In DNA, the CDR3 is TGTGCCAGCTCACCAGCGCTAGCGGGGGGGCAAGATACGCAGTATTTT. This codes for CASSPALAGGQDTQYF.

The CDR3 spells CAYRGSTGELFF. The CDR3 DNA is TGTGCCTACAGGGGGTCCACCGGGGAGCTGTTTTTT. The chain employs TRBV30 and TRBJ2-2; 8 bases are a match to TRBD1. The CDR3 sequence is 12 residues long. CDR1 is GTSNPN and CDR2 is SVGIG in the germline V gene (reference sequence). Unmatched junction bases numbered 2, after V lost 7 bases and J lost 4 bases.

The rearrangement uses TRBV28 and TRBJ1-5; maybe TRBD1 (5 bases). V was shortened by 5 bases and J by 1 base, with 12 bases between the two germline ends. This CDR3 is 15 amino acids long. Germline values: CDR1 MDHEN, CDR2 SYDVKM. Here the CDR3 reads CASSPRTLSNQPQHF. CDR3 coding DNA: TGTGCCAGCAGTCCGAGGACACTAAGCAATCAGCCCCAGCATTTT.

The chain couples TRBV7-3 to TRBJ2-1; no reliable D call. CDR1 is SGHTA, CDR2 FQGTGA, per germline. This CDR3 spans 13 amino acids. The V gene lost 5 bases and the J gene lost 5 bases, with 10 bases spanning the gap. The CDR3 DNA sequence: TGTGCCAGCAGCCCTTCCAGAGACAATGAGCAGTTCTTC. It specifies CASSPSRDNEQFF. Supplemented by reference TRBV7-3 and TRBJ2-1, the full variable domain reads GAGVSQTPSNKVTEKGKYVELRCDPISGHTALYWYRQSLGQGPEFLIYFQGTGAADDSGLPNDRFFAVRPEGSVSTLKIQRTERGDSAVYLCASSPSRDNEQFFGPGTRLTVL.

The chain combines TRBV7-9 with TRBJ2-7, with 7 bases identical to TRBD2. V dropped 4 bases and J dropped 6; count of bases not matched to a gene: 12. The V gene's germline CDR1 is SEHNR and CDR2 FQNEAQ (reference sequence). The CDR3 covers 15 residues. CDR3 coding DNA: TGTGCCAGCAGCTCTGACCTCCGGGACTACGGCGAGCAGTACTTC. This translates into CASSSDLRDYGEQYF.

This clone showed up just once. V is TRBV7-2 and J is TRBJ1-4; D ambiguous. In germline, CDR1 is SGHTA, CDR2 FQGNSA. This CDR3 has 15 amino acids. Trimming removed 0 bases from V and 10 bases from J, with 15 bases in between. CDR3 residues: CASSLAPSQLGKLFF. Here the CDR3 DNA reads TGTGCCAGCAGCTTAGCACCCAGTCAGTTGGGAAAACTGTTTTTT.

The chain carries TRBV19 and TRBJ2-7; D may be TRBD2 (6 bases). The germline gives CDR1 LNHDA, CDR2 SQIVND (reference sequence). CDR3 length equals 14 residues. V was pared by 3 bases and J by 2 bases, with 11 bases between. The CDR3 sequence is CASSIGLHTYEQYF. Here the CDR3 DNA reads TGTGCCAGTAGTATCGGACTACACACCTACGAGCAGTACTTC.

The CDR3 DNA reads TGTGCCAGTAGTATAGACCCAGGAGTGATCTATGGCTACACCTTC. This encodes CASSIDPGVIYGYTF. V and J are TRBV19 and TRBJ1-2; D remains ambiguous. Trimming removed 0 bases from V and 4 bases from J, with 12 bases in between. The CDR3 runs to 15 residues. Germline loops: CDR1 LNHDA, CDR2 SQIVND (reference sequence).

V usage is TRBV9 and J usage is TRBJ1-1; unclear D gene. CDR1 and CDR2 from the germline V gene are SGDLS and YYNGEE. The CDR3 has 13 amino acids. V was cut by 0 bases and J by 4 bases, with 7 bases left in between. CDR3 protein: CASSVDPSTEAFF. The DNA of the CDR3 is TGTGCCAGCAGCGTAGATCCCAGCACTGAAGCTTTCTTT.

V and J are TRBV5-1 and TRBJ2-1; D is unresolved. V lost 0 bases to trimming and J lost 9 bases, with 19 bases between them. There are 16 residues in the CDR3. CDR1 is SGHRS and CDR2 is YFSETQ in the germline V gene. CDR3 sequence reads: CASSLGANGNGGEQFF. The CDR3 coding sequence is TGCGCCAGCAGCTTGGGGGCGAACGGTAACGGCGGTGAGCAGTTCTTC. The whole variable domain, remainder taken from reference TRBV5-1 and TRBJ2-1, is KAGVTQTPRYLIKTRGQQVTLSCSPISGHRSVSWYQQTPGQGLQFLFEYFSETQRNKGNFPGRFSGRQFSNSRSEMNVSTLELGDSALYLCASSLGANGNGGEQFFGPGTRLTVL.

This clone showed up just once. The chain joins TRBV2 to TRBJ2-7; 9 bases align to TRBD2. V was clipped by 6 bases and J by 5 bases; unmatched bases: 11. Germline V gene lookup returns CDR1 SNHLY and CDR2 FYNNEI. There are 15 residues in the CDR3. The CDR3 nucleotides read TGTGCCAGCAGGAAGGCGGGAGGGCCCCTCAACGAGCAGTACTTC. Amino acids: CASRKAGGPLNEQYF.

V is TRBV7-6 and J is TRBJ2-5; D perhaps matches TRBD1 (6 bases). This CDR3 has 12 residues. The germline V gene encodes CDR1 SGHVS and CDR2 FNYEAQ. Trimming took off 2 bases at V and 5 bases at J, with 6 bases between the two ends. The CDR3 DNA follows: TGTGCCAGCAGCTTACAGGGGGAGACCCAGTACTTC. It yields the protein CASSLQGETQYF.

V gene TRBV5-1 combines with J gene TRBJ2-1; no definite D call. This CDR3 region has 14 residues. V was pared by 0 bases and J by 7 bases, with 11 bases between. The germline V gene encodes CDR1 SGHRS and CDR2 YFSETQ. The CDR3 is CASSLAIGLNEQFF. The CDR3 nucleotides read TGCGCCAGCAGCTTGGCCATCGGATTGAATGAGCAGTTCTTC.

This chain uses TRBV5-1 with TRBJ2-3, with D tentatively TRBD1 (6 bases). Germline CDR1 and CDR2: SGHRS and YFSETQ. Trimming removed 0 bases from V and 5 bases from J, with 16 bases in between. The CDR3 covers 16 residues. The CDR3 coding sequence is TGCGCCAGCAGCTTGGGGACAGTCTCCCTGGGAGATACGCAGTATTTT. It yields the protein CASSLGTVSLGDTQYF.

Points on this clone: In the same sample, other DNA sequences code for this CDR3. The genes are TRBV5-1 and TRBJ2-3; TRBD2 matches at 7 bases. The CDR3 consists of 14 residues. Germline CDR1 reads SGHRS; CDR2 reads YFSETQ. V lost 0 bases, J lost 4 bases, and 2 bases stayed unmatched. CDR3 DNA: TGCGCCAGCAGCTTGGACAGCGGGGCAGATACGCAGTATTTT. Protein sequence: CASSLDSGADTQYF.